The TCR beta chain under discussion was sequenced for a study of blood T cell repertoires in COVID-19. Participant-reported clinical history was the basis for cohort assignment. Sequencing used immunoSEQ multiplex PCR; TCRdb keeps in-frame clones, though not all of them. The table records about 310,000 clones, about 87% of them present only once. The material sequenced was PBMCs or T cells enriched from blood (not recorded which). This sequence was found in a woman under 30 who had recovered from COVID-19.

DNA of the CDR3: TGTGCCAGCAGCTTAGACCAGGCGAACAATCAGCCCCAGCATTTT. Encoded protein: CASSLDQANNQPQHF. The rearrangement links TRBV7-2 to TRBJ1-5, with no clear D. The CDR3 has 15 amino acids. Per the germline V gene, CDR1 is SGHTA and CDR2 is FQGNSA. The ends were cut back, 1 base at V and 3 bases at J, with 10 bases in the middle.